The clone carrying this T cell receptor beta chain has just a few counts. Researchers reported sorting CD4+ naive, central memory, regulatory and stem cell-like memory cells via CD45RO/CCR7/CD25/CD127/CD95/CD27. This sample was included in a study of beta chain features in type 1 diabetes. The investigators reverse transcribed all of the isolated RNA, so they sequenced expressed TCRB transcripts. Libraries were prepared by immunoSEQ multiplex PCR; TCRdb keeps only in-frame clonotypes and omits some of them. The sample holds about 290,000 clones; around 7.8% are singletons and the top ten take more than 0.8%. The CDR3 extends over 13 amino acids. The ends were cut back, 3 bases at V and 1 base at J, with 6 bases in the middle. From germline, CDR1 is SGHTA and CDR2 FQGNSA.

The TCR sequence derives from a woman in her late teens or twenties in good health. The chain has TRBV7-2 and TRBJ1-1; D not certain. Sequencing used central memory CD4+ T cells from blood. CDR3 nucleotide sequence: TGTGCCAGCAGCTTGGATTCGAACACTGAAGCTTTCTTT. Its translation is CASSLDSNTEAFF.